This T cell receptor (beta chain) is from a study of PD-1 blockade in classical Hodgkin lymphoma. Every single patient, without exception, relapsed after autologous stem cell transplantation, and brentuximab vedotin exposure varied. Findings and caveats of the study: Newly diagnosed and completely responding patients shared comparable baseline diversity. Why repertoires differed is undefined; disease activity or prior therapy possibly contributed. Compared with healthy donors, newly diagnosed patients reportedly showed lower baseline TCR diversity. When nivolumab was started under 1 year after ASCT, patients were excluded.

Trimming removed 4 bases from V and 1 base from J; junction bases left unmatched: 6. This CDR3 is built from 15 residues. Germline V gives CDR1 SGHRS, CDR2 YFSETQ. On this clone: The antigen is undetermined.

Clones were sequenced by immunoSEQ multiplex PCR, and TCRdb holds only the in-frame ones, with some missing. The table includes 55,000 to 80,000 clones, just over 90% detected once. The TCR originated in a human donor with classical Hodgkin lymphoma. The sample was peripheral blood mononuclear cells (PBMCs), taken at baseline. This rearrangement joins TRBV5-1 to TRBJ2-7; TRBD1 matches at 9 bases. In DNA, the CDR3 is TGCGCCAGCAGCCCACGGACAGGGGCGTCCTACGAGCAGTACTTC. It yields the protein CASSPRTGASYEQYF. The entire variable domain, with the rest obtained from reference TRBV5-1 and TRBJ2-7, is as follows: KAGVTQTPRYLIKTRGQQVTLSCSPISGHRSVSWYQQTPGQGLQFLFEYFSETQRNKGNFPGRFSGRQFSNSRSEMNVSTLELGDSALYLCASSPRTGASYEQYFGPGTRLTVT.